This record covers a single T cell receptor beta chain. The antigen is undetermined. The data were obtained in a study of cytomegalovirus exposure and HLA in healthy donors. Study-wide results and caveats: TRBV6-2, TRBV6-3 and other indistinguishable V segments were excluded. As a later analysis showed, several of the most significant clusters appeared to be linked to common viral pathogens.

V was clipped by 5 bases and J by 4 bases; unmatched bases: 17. The CDR3 runs 18 residues. Germline CDR1 reads MNHEY; CDR2 reads SMNVEV (reference sequence). 13 Jbeta primers and 60 Vbeta primers were used for the PCR. Method: immunoSEQ multiplex PCR; TCRdb's copy keeps in-frame clones and lacks some. The data show approximately 140,000 clones, with 55% to 80% seen just once and approximately 7% held by the top ten. The specimen was PBMCs. The origin of this receptor is a woman aged 60 to 75 in good health and CMV-seropositive. The chain combines TRBV27 with TRBJ2-3, with 8 bases matching TRBD2. The CDR3 sequence is CASSPQGVAGKGADTQYF. The CDR3 nucleotides are TGTGCCAGCAGTCCACAAGGGGTAGCGGGAAAGGGGGCAGATACGCAGTATTTT.